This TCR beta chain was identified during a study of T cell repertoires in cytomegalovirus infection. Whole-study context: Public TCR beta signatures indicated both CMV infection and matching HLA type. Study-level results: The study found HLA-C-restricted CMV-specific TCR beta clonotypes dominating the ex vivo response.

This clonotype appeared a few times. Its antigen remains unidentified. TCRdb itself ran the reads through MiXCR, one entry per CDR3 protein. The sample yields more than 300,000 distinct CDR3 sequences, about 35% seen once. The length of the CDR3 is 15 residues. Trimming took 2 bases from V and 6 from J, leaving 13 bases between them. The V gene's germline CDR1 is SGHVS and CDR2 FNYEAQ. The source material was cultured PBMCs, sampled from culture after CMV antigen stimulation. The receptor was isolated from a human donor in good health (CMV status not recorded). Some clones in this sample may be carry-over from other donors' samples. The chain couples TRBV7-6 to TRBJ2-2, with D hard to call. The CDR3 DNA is TGTGCCAGCAGCTTATTCGCCAAGTCCCCCGGGGAGCTGTTTTTT. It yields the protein CASSLFAKSPGELFF.